Below are 30 T cell receptor beta chains sequenced from a single sample in a study of preoperative IRX-2 immunotherapy in early breast cancer. Treatment given: preoperative locoregional IRX-2 cytokine immunotherapy. Repertoires were generated with immunoSEQ multiplex PCR, while TCRdb's copy carries only in-frame clones and drops some. The data show about 32,000 clones, with around four fifths seen just once and 2.5% held by the top ten. The sequencing here drew on lymph node tissue, taken from a patient treated with IRX-2 immunotherapy. Receptor source: a human donor with breast cancer.

The chain joins TRBV11-3 to TRBJ2-2, with a possible D match to TRBD1 (5 bases). From germline, CDR1 is SGHNT and CDR2 YENEEA. This CDR3 has 14 residues. Trimming pared 3 bases from V and 3 bases from J, leaving 8 bases between. The CDR3 coding sequence is TGTGCCAGCAGCTTCGACAGCTACACCGGGGAGCTGTTTTTT. It yields the protein CASSFDSYTGELFF.

The genes are TRBV28 and TRBJ2-7; 10 bases match TRBD2. With V trimmed by 4 bases and J by 2 bases, 8 bases remained unmatched. The V gene's germline CDR1 is MDHEN and CDR2 SYDVKM. CDR3 size: 16 residues. The CDR3 protein is CASSSNRLAGPYEQYF. The CDR3 nucleotides are TGTGCCAGCAGTTCCAATCGACTAGCGGGCCCCTACGAGCAGTACTTC.

The chain couples TRBV14 to TRBJ2-5, with a tentative D call TRBD1 (5 bases). The germline CDR1 and CDR2 sequences are SGHDN and FVKESK. The CDR3 spans 15 residues. V was cut by 2 bases and J by 4 bases, with 14 bases left in between. The CDR3: CASSQFPPQGETQYF. CDR3 sequence (DNA): TGTGCCAGCAGCCAATTTCCGCCGCAGGGAGAGACCCAGTACTTC.

The chain has TRBV30 and TRBJ2-3; D gene unclear. This CDR3 has 15 amino acids. V gave up 7 bases and J gave up 6 bases, with 23 bases separating them. Germline V gene data show CDR1 as GTSNPN and CDR2 as SVGIG (reference sequence). The CDR3 loop reads CALHDKGLILDTQYF. The CDR3 coding sequence is TGTGCCTTACATGATAAGGGTCTCATCCTGGATACGCAGTATTTT.

This clone was counted only a few times. The chain has TRBV10-2 and TRBJ1-5; D possibly corresponds to TRBD1 (6 bases). The V end was cut by 9 bases, the J end by 1 base, with 16 bases between. Germline V CDR1 and CDR2: WSHSY, SAAADI. The CDR3 extends over 15 amino acids. The CDR3 sequence: CARYTGTSSNQPQHF. For the CDR3, the DNA is TGCGCCAGGTATACCGGGACATCAAGCAATCAGCCCCAGCATTTT.

The rearrangement uses TRBV19 and TRBJ2-1; D call uncertain. CDR3 length: 15 residues. Trimming left V 0 bases short and J 1 base short, with 7 bases between. Germline CDR1 reads LNHDA; CDR2 reads SQIVND (reference sequence). The CDR3 sequence is CASSIDLGSYNEQFF. CDR3 DNA sequence: TGTGCCAGTAGTATAGATTTGGGATCCTACAATGAGCAGTTCTTC. Supplemented by reference TRBV19 and TRBJ2-1, the full variable domain reads DGGITQSPKYLFRKEGQNVTLSCEQNLNHDAMYWYRQDPGQGLRLIYYSQIVNDFQKGDIAEGYSVSREKKESFPLTVTSAQKNPTAFYLCASSIDLGSYNEQFFGPGTRLTVL.

J is TRBJ2-5 and V is TRBV1; TRBD1 reflects the table's D call only, with no check against the DNA. TRBV1 is a pseudogene locus. The CDR3 is 15 residues long. The DNA for the CDR3 is TGCGCCAGCAGCCAATCCAGGGTTGGCCAAGAGACCCAGTACTTC. It yields the protein CASSQSRVGQETQYF.

The chain links TRBV29-1 to TRBJ2-5, with D possibly being TRBD1 (6 bases). The length of the CDR3 is 14 residues. V was trimmed by 6 bases and J by 4 bases, leaving 18 bases between them. Germline V CDR1 and CDR2: SQVTM, ANQGSEA. CDR3 protein: CSVVWGRGGETQYF. The DNA for the CDR3 is TGCAGCGTGGTATGGGGGAGAGGGGGAGAGACCCAGTACTTC.

This clone has only one observation. The chain uses TRBV19 and TRBJ2-5, with 10 bases fitting TRBD2. Germline V gene sequence: CDR1 LNHDA, CDR2 SQIVND (reference sequence). V gave up 6 bases and J gave up 5 bases; unmatched junction bases: 15. CDR3 length: 17 amino acids. This CDR3 is CASSDSSGRLTGETQYF. The CDR3, as DNA: TGTGCCAGTAGCGATTCTAGCGGGAGATTGACGGGTGAGACCCAGTACTTC.

V is TRBV28 and J is TRBJ2-2; D assignment may be TRBD1 or TRBD2 (5 bases each). There are 16 residues in the CDR3. V lost 10 bases to trimming and J lost 0 bases, with 18 bases between them. The germline V gene encodes CDR1 MDHEN and CDR2 SYDVKM. The chain's CDR3 is CAIGWGTYANTGELFF. Written as DNA, the CDR3 is TGTGCCATCGGGTGGGGGACCTACGCGAACACCGGGGAGCTGTTTTTT. Combining the CDR3 with reference TRBV28 and TRBJ2-2 gives the whole variable domain DVKVTQSSRYLVKRTGEKVFLECVQDMDHENMFWYRQDPGLGLRLIYFSYDVKMKEKGDIPEGYSVSREKKERFSLILESASTNQTSMYLCAIGWGTYANTGELFFGEGSRLTVL.

By its share, this clone is large. The gene calls are TRBV29-1 and TRBJ1-2; maybe TRBD1 (5 bases). This CDR3 has 15 amino acids. Germline V gene lookup returns CDR1 SQVTM and CDR2 ANQGSEA. V was clipped by 2 bases and J by 5 bases, with 18 bases between them. The CDR3 spells CSVEKGRGSGYGYTF. The DNA for the CDR3 is TGCAGCGTTGAAAAGGGTAGGGGAAGTGGGTATGGCTACACCTTC.

This chain connects TRBV19 to TRBJ2-5; D remains ambiguous. The germline V gene encodes CDR1 LNHDA and CDR2 SQIVND (reference sequence). The CDR3 totals 12 residues. Between the trimmed V and J ends, which lost 8 bases and 1 base, there was a span of 8 bases. The CDR3 sequence is CASGYAQETQYF. CDR3 bases: TGTGCCAGTGGCTATGCCCAAGAGACCCAGTACTTC.

This clone was found once. This rearrangement joins TRBV30 to TRBJ1-1; D remains unclear. The CDR3 is 11 residues long. Looked up from germline, CDR1 is GTSNPN and CDR2 is SVGIG (reference sequence). Trimming removed 0 bases from V and 8 bases from J, with 7 bases in between. The CDR3, as DNA: TGTGCCTGGAGTGTACAAGTAGAAGCTTTCTTT. Translating gives CAWSVQVEAFF. Looking up the rest from reference TRBV30 and TRBJ1-1 gives the full variable domain: SQTIHQWPATLVQPVGSPLSLECTVEGTSNPNLYWYRQAAGRGLQLLFYSVGIGQISSEVPQNLSASRPQDRQFILSSKKLLLSDSGFYLCAWSVQVEAFFGQGTRLTVV.

The chain employs TRBV5-5 and TRBJ2-1; no definite D call. Germline-derived CDR1 and CDR2 are SGHKS and YYEKEE (reference sequence). Deletions cut 3 bases from V and 5 bases from J, with 12 bases between. This CDR3 spans 14 amino acids. The CDR3 region is CASSSGIVNNEQFF. In nucleotides, the CDR3 is TGTGCCAGCAGCTCGGGTATAGTAAACAATGAGCAGTTCTTC.

This clone has only a few counts. The rearrangement links TRBV11-3 to TRBJ2-3, with 14 positions matching TRBD2. CDR1 is SGHNT, CDR2 YENEEA, per germline. This CDR3 is built from 19 residues. The ends lost 3 bases at V and 0 bases at J; junction bases unmatched: 8. The DNA for the CDR3 is TGTGCCAGCAGCTTGTCATTGGGACTAGCGGGGGCCAGCACAGATACGCAGTATTTT. This gives the protein CASSLSLGLAGASTDTQYF.

This clone was observed once. The V and J genes are TRBV10-2 and TRBJ2-3; no clear D gene. Germline values: CDR1 WSHSY, CDR2 SAAADI. V was shortened by 3 bases and J by 8 bases, with 9 bases between the two germline ends. The CDR3 sequence is 12 residues long. The CDR3 here is CASSDSSGTQYF. CDR3 DNA sequence: TGCGCCAGCAGTGATTCTTCTGGTACGCAGTATTTT.

The J gene is TRBJ1-1, the V gene TRBV19, with TRBD1 as a possible D gene (5 bases). V dropped 5 bases and J dropped 5 bases, with 15 bases sitting between them. The germline V gene encodes CDR1 LNHDA and CDR2 SQIVND (reference sequence). This CDR3 region has 14 residues. The CDR3 sequence is CASSLWGLGTEAFF. In DNA, the CDR3 is TGTGCCAGTAGTCTCTGGGGCTTGGGTACTGAAGCTTTCTTT.

The CDR3 sequence is CASSFQGSRAYEQYF. DNA for the CDR3: TGTGCCAGCAGTTTCCAGGGGAGTAGGGCCTACGAGCAGTACTTC. The V call is TRBV28, the J call TRBJ2-7; perhaps TRBD1 as D (6 bases). The CDR3 totals 15 residues. Germline V gives CDR1 MDHEN, CDR2 SYDVKM. Between the trimmed V and J ends, which lost 3 bases and 2 bases, there was a span of 14 bases. The full variable domain, completed using reference TRBV28 and TRBJ2-7, is DVKVTQSSRYLVKRTGEKVFLECVQDMDHENMFWYRQDPGLGLRLIYFSYDVKMKEKGDIPEGYSVSREKKERFSLILESASTNQTSMYLCASSFQGSRAYEQYFGPGTRLTVT.

V is TRBV28 and J is TRBJ2-7; 7 positions agree with TRBD1. V was clipped by 6 bases and J by 2 bases; unmatched bases: 7. This CDR3 is 14 amino acids long. Germline V lookup: CDR1 MDHEN, CDR2 SYDVKM. The CDR3 protein is CASRTTGLTYEQYF. In nucleotides, the CDR3 is TGTGCCAGCAGGACGACAGGGCTTACCTACGAGCAGTACTTC.

This clone was observed a handful of times. The rearrangement uses TRBV30 and TRBJ1-5; maybe TRBD1 (5 bases). V was trimmed by 2 bases and J by 7 bases, leaving 15 bases between them. Germline lookup yields CDR1 GTSNPN and CDR2 SVGIG (reference sequence). The CDR3 covers 14 residues. This chain's CDR3 is CAWSPGTGGQPQHF. CDR3 bases: TGTGCCTGGAGTCCCGGGACGGGTGGGCAGCCCCAGCATTTT.

This chain connects TRBV14 to TRBJ2-6, with TRBD1 identical over 10 bases. The V segment lost 3 bases and the J segment 2 bases; nucleotides outside the gene matches: 10. This CDR3 region has 19 residues. CDR1 is SGHDN, CDR2 FVKESK, per germline. CDR3 region: CASSQFRDRGRAGANVLTF. The CDR3 DNA sequence: TGTGCCAGCAGCCAGTTCCGGGACAGGGGTAGAGCTGGGGCCAACGTCCTGACTTTC.

This chain uses TRBV28 with TRBJ2-2; possible D gene TRBD2, 6 bases. Germline V gene data show CDR1 as MDHEN and CDR2 as SYDVKM. Deletions cut 1 base from V and 7 bases from J, with 16 bases between. The CDR3 runs 16 residues. CDR3 DNA sequence: TGTGCCAGCAGTTTATTGTGGGAGGAGCTTAACGGGGAGCTGTTTTTT. This sequence encodes CASSLLWEELNGELFF.

The chain carries TRBV28 and TRBJ2-1, with 7 bases lining up with TRBD2. CDR3 length: 15 residues. V was clipped by 5 bases and J by 0 bases; unmatched bases: 4. In germline, CDR1 is MDHEN, CDR2 SYDVKM. CDR3: CASSPGLDSYNEQFF. The CDR3, as DNA: TGTGCCAGCAGTCCCGGACTAGACTCCTACAATGAGCAGTTCTTC.

The CDR3: CASSLITDKTNGYTF. Here the CDR3 DNA reads TGCGCCAGCAGCTTGATTACAGACAAAACCAATGGCTACACCTTC. The chain is built from TRBV5-1 and TRBJ1-2; D is uncertain. Trimming took off 1 base at V and 6 bases at J, with 16 bases between the two ends. CDR1 and CDR2 from the germline V gene are SGHRS and YFSETQ. The CDR3 consists of 15 residues.

V usage is TRBV25-1 and J usage is TRBJ2-1; 15 bases are shared with TRBD2. Germline V CDR1 and CDR2: MGHDK, SYGVNS. The V segment lost 6 bases and the J segment 7 bases; nucleotides outside the gene matches: 4. The CDR3 spans 15 residues. Here the CDR3 reads CASRRTSGGVNEQFF. The CDR3 DNA sequence: TGTGCCAGCAGGAGGACTAGCGGGGGGGTTAATGAGCAGTTCTTC. Filled out from reference TRBV25-1 and TRBJ2-1, the complete variable domain reads EADIYQTPRYLVIGTGKKITLECSQTMGHDKMYWYQQDPGMELHLIHYSYGVNSTEKGDLSSESTVSRIRTEHFPLTLESARPSHTSQYLCASRRTSGGVNEQFFGPGTRLTVL.

This clone is medium-sized by share. J is TRBJ2-5 and V is TRBV11-3; TRBD1 is a possible D gene (5 bases). Trimming took off 1 base at V and 1 base at J, with 7 bases between the two ends. The V gene's germline CDR1 is SGHNT and CDR2 YENEEA. This CDR3 has 14 residues. The CDR3 bases are TGTGCCAGCAGCTTAGGACAGCGCCAAGAGACCCAGTACTTC. This translates into CASSLGQRQETQYF.

V usage is TRBV29-1 and J usage is TRBJ2-2; no clear D. V gave up 4 bases and J gave up 2 bases, with 11 bases separating them. This CDR3 is built from 14 residues. Germline values: CDR1 SQVTM, CDR2 ANQGSEA. The DNA for the CDR3 is TGCAGCGTTGTAGGTCACCAAAACACCGGGGAGCTGTTTTTT. Its protein is CSVVGHQNTGELFF.

This chain links TRBV19 with TRBJ2-1; 16 bases align to TRBD2. With 4 bases clipped from V and 7 bases from J, the junction kept 13 bases outside the gene matches. Looked up from germline, CDR1 is LNHDA and CDR2 is SQIVND (reference sequence). The length of the CDR3 is 19 residues. This CDR3 reads CASSKGTSGRAVYSNEQFF. In DNA, the CDR3 is TGTGCCAGTAGTAAGGGGACTAGCGGGAGGGCCGTTTACTCAAATGAGCAGTTCTTC.

The chain couples TRBV28 to TRBJ1-2; D gene uncertain. This CDR3 is 12 amino acids long. V was shortened by 2 bases and J by 5 bases, with 6 bases between the two germline ends. Germline assignment: CDR1 MDHEN and CDR2 SYDVKM. The CDR3 coding sequence is TGTGCCAGCAGTTTAAGGGAGTATGGCTACACCTTC. Its protein product is CASSLREYGYTF.

The rearrangement links TRBV25-1 to TRBJ2-5, with 10 bases lining up with TRBD2. CDR1 is MGHDK and CDR2 is SYGVNS in the germline V gene. The CDR3 is 17 residues long. V was pared by 3 bases and J by 4 bases, with 11 bases of the junction left unmatched. CDR3 sequence (DNA): TGTGCCAGCAGTGACAATCGGGTAGCGGGGGGAGTAGAGACCCAGTACTTC. Protein product: CASSDNRVAGGVETQYF.